The rows below give T cell receptor beta chains drawn from one sample of a study of STAT5B mutations in CD4+ large granular lymphocyte leukemia. TCRdb keeps only in-frame clones here, not all; method: immunoSEQ multiplex PCR. This table holds about 28,000 clones, about 81% found once. The sample consisted of CD4+ T cells from blood buffy coats. The receptor set was obtained from a human donor in good health. The CDR3 runs from the conserved cysteine through the conserved F or W. Each record gives: D gene, clone size, V gene, J gene, CDR3 length, CDR3 protein, CDR3 DNA. A D gene is named only where the DNA matches it firmly. Not all rows give a size; the values are once, few, many and, for expanded clones, a class.

>-|-|TRBV2|TRBJ1-2|16
CASSEGNYRKTYGYTF
TGTGCCAGCAGTGAGGGAAATTACCGAAAGACCTATGGCTACACCTTC
>-|once|TRBV27|TRBJ2-3|14
CASRRVGKTDTQYF
TGTGCCAGCAGGCGGGTTGGAAAGACAGATACGCAGTATTTT
>-|-|TRBV7-8|TRBJ1-1|16
CASSLDPPGENTEAFF
TGTGCCAGCAGCTTAGATCCCCCAGGGGAGAACACTGAAGCTTTCTTT
>TRBD1|once|TRBV27|TRBJ1-4|15
CASRTLGQGSEKLFF
TGTGCCAGTAGAACCCTGGGACAGGGGAGCGAAAAACTGTTTTTT
>-|-|TRBV6-5|TRBJ1-5|14
CASSIGGSNQPQHF
TGTGCCAGCAGCATAGGGGGAAGCAATCAGCCCCAGCATTTT
>-|few|TRBV30|TRBJ2-5|15
CAWSVANLPGESQYF
TGTGCCTGGAGTGTAGCGAACCTCCCAGGGGAGAGCCAGTACTTC
>-|once|TRBV5-1|TRBJ1-2|14
CASSFGSADYGYTF
TGCGCCAGCAGCTTCGGCAGCGCAGACTATGGCTACACCTTC
>-|-|TRBV5-1|TRBJ1-5|14
CASSGQSSNQPQHF
TGCGCCAGCAGCGGGCAGTCCAGCAATCAGCCCCAGCATTTT
>-|-|TRBV30|TRBJ2-5|14
CAWSVGGAGETQYF
TGTGCCTGGAGTGTTGGGGGGGCGGGGGAGACCCAGTACTTC
>-|-|TRBV5-1|TRBJ2-2|16
CASSSLVARDTGELFF
TGCGCCAGCAGCTCTCTCGTGGCTAGAGACACCGGGGAGCTGTTTTTT
>-|once|TRBV7-9|TRBJ2-2|16
CASSLAGGGPTGELFF
TGTGCCAGCAGCTTAGCGGGAGGAGGCCCCACCGGGGAGCTGTTTTTT
>TRBD1|-|TRBV7-2|TRBJ1-2|14
CASSGTVANYGYTF
TGTGCCAGCAGCGGGACAGTAGCTAACTATGGCTACACCTTC
>-|-|TRBV19|TRBJ1-1|15
CASSIVGGLNTEAFF
TGTGCCAGTAGTATAGTGGGGGGTTTGAACACTGAAGCTTTCTTT
>TRBD1|few|TRBV16|TRBJ2-2|14
CASSIQGAGGELFF
TGTGCCAGCAGCATCCAGGGGGCCGGCGGGGAGCTGTTTTTT
>TRBD1|once|TRBV7-6|TRBJ2-7|17
CASSLETRDRALYEQYF
TGTGCCAGCAGCTTAGAAACCCGGGACAGGGCGCTCTACGAGCAGTACTTC
>TRBD2|-|TRBV11-2|TRBJ2-5|15
CASSPAGLAGPFLYF
TGTGCCAGCAGCCCCGCCGGACTAGCGGGACCTTTCCTTTACTTC
>TRBD2|-|TRBV7-3|TRBJ2-7|16
CASRVSGTSGGDEQYF
TGTGCCAGCAGGGTATCGGGGACTAGCGGCGGGGACGAGCAGTACTTC
>TRBD2|-|TRBV5-1|TRBJ2-5|15
CASSRGGYGEETQYF
TGCGCCAGCAGCCGGGGGGGATACGGCGAGGAGACCCAGTACTTC
>TRBD1|few|TRBV11-2|TRBJ2-2|15
CASSSDRAGTGELFF
TGTGCCAGCAGCTCCGACAGGGCAGGCACCGGGGAGCTGTTTTTT